These 8 T cell receptor beta chains were all obtained from the same sample, sequenced in a study of cytomegalovirus exposure and HLA in healthy donors. Primers for the PCR totalled 60 Vbeta and 13 Jbeta. Sequencing used immunoSEQ multiplex PCR; TCRdb keeps in-frame clones, though not all of them. The profile shows tens of thousands of clones, around 82% of them singletons. Sample: PBMCs. All receptors derive from a male donor in good health and CMV-seronegative.

This chain uses TRBV30 with TRBJ1-2; 9 bases map to TRBD1. The CDR3 has 12 residues. Germline trimming cut 5 bases from V and 7 bases from J; bases unmatched to any gene: 5. CDR1 and CDR2 from the germline V gene are GTSNPN and SVGIG (reference sequence). For the CDR3, the DNA is TGTGCCTGGCACAGGGGGCATCGTGGCTACACCTTC. Translating it yields CAWHRGHRGYTF.

This rearrangement joins TRBV4-3 to TRBJ2-5; TRBD1 matches 9 bases. The CDR3 extends over 15 amino acids. CDR1 is LGHNA and CDR2 is YSLEER in the germline V gene. V lost 4 bases and J lost 4; bases outside the gene matches: 7. The CDR3: CASSPRQGVRETQYF. The CDR3 region has the DNA TGCGCCAGCAGCCCCCGACAGGGGGTGAGAGAGACCCAGTACTTC.

The chain employs TRBV5-6 and TRBJ2-1, with a possible D match to TRBD1 (6 bases). There are 15 residues in the CDR3. Germline loops: CDR1 SGHDT, CDR2 YYEEEE. V was clipped by 4 bases and J by 0 bases, with 11 bases between them. CDR3 nucleotides: TGTGCCAGCAGCCCACAGGGTATCTCCTACAATGAGCAGTTCTTC. This codes for CASSPQGISYNEQFF.

This clone was seen only a few times. The chain combines TRBV6-5 with TRBJ1-2; 9 nucleotides agree with TRBD1. Germline lookup yields CDR1 MNHEY and CDR2 SVGAGI. V lost 6 bases and J lost 4; bases outside the gene matches: 6. The CDR3 is made up of 14 amino acids. Written as DNA, the CDR3 is TGTGCCAGCAGGCGACAGGGGGAAGTCTATGGCTACACCTTC. It is translated as CASRRQGEVYGYTF.

This clone was picked up a small number of times. The chain is built from TRBV5-1 and TRBJ2-3; TRBD2 might be the D (5 bases). Germline V gene lookup returns CDR1 SGHRS and CDR2 YFSETQ. V lost 3 bases and J lost 0, with 5 bases in between. This CDR3 has 13 residues. The CDR3 reads CASSWTSTDTQYF. CDR3 sequence (DNA): TGCGCCAGCAGCTGGACTAGCACAGATACGCAGTATTTT.

In regard to this clone: Germline and junction disagree at one end, which may indicate a read error. The V call is TRBV6-5, the J call TRBJ1-4, with D perhaps matching TRBD1 (5 bases). Germline V CDR1 and CDR2: MNHEY, SVGAGI. This CDR3 is 12 amino acids long. The CDR3 nucleotides are TGTGCCGGCAGGCGGACAAATGAAAAACTGTTTTTT. Translated: CAGRRTNEKLFF.

The chain employs TRBV7-6 and TRBJ2-7, with 7 positions matching TRBD1. The CDR3 is 13 residues long. The V and J ends lost 2 bases and 3 bases, in that order; junction bases with no gene match: 1. The germline V gene has CDR1 SGHVS and CDR2 FNYEAQ. The CDR3 region is CASSLTGDYEQYF. DNA for the CDR3: TGTGCCAGCAGCTTAACAGGGGACTACGAGCAGTACTTC. Using reference TRBV7-6 and TRBJ2-7 for the parts outside the CDR3, the full variable domain is GAGVSQSPRYKVTKRGQDVALRCDPISGHVSLYWYRQALGQGPEFLTYFNYEAQQDKSGLPNDRFSAERPEGSISTLTIQRTEQRDSAMYRCASSLTGDYEQYFGPGTRLTVT.

To note about this clone: At one boundary the junction diverges from the germline segment, which might be a read error. This chain links TRBV7-9 with TRBJ1-2; D might be TRBD1 (5 bases). The CDR3 has 14 amino acids. The germline V gene has CDR1 SEHNR and CDR2 FQNEAQ (reference sequence). CDR3 in amino acids: CASSLEEGNCGYTF. CDR3 in DNA: TGTGCCAGCAGCTTAGAGGAGGGGAACTGTGGCTACACCTTC.